What follows are 30 T cell receptor beta chains derived from one specimen sequenced in a study of blood T cell repertoires in COVID-19. TCRdb keeps only in-frame clones here, not all; method: immunoSEQ multiplex PCR. The repertoire holds under 450,000 clones, with 80% to 90% as singletons. Sequenced: peripheral blood. The receptors come from a woman aged 55-69 years with COVID-19, enrolled during active disease.

The rearrangement joins TRBV2 to TRBJ1-2; a possible D gene is TRBD1 (6 bases). The CDR3 is 14 amino acids. V was cut by 6 bases and J by 4 bases, with 15 bases left in between. From germline, CDR1 is SNHLY and CDR2 FYNNEI. The CDR3 is CASRPDSEGYGYTF. CDR3 bases: TGTGCCAGCAGGCCGGACAGCGAGGGCTATGGCTACACCTTC.

The V call is TRBV6-2 or TRBV6-3, the J call TRBJ1-1; no firm D call. CDR1 is MNHEY, CDR2 SVGEGT, per germline. Deletions cut 6 bases from V and 8 bases from J, with 16 bases between. The CDR3 is made up of 13 amino acids. CDR3 DNA sequence: TGTGCCAGCAGCTTTAGACGGGCGGGGGAAGCTTTCTTT. It translates to CASSFRRAGEAFF.

This clone was seen once. The sample has other DNA sequences that encode this CDR3 too. The chain has TRBV20-1 and TRBJ2-5; D is possibly TRBD1 (5 bases). The CDR3 runs 11 residues. V dropped 6 bases and J dropped 5 bases, with 10 bases sitting between them. In germline, CDR1 is DFQATT, CDR2 SNEGSKA (reference sequence). The CDR3: CSAGPGETQYF. The CDR3 DNA sequence: TGCAGTGCGGGGCCTGGGGAGACCCAGTACTTC.

This chain connects TRBV7-2 to TRBJ1-5; TRBD1 matches at 7 bases. Germline lookup yields CDR1 SGHTA and CDR2 FQGNSA. This CDR3 is 15 amino acids long. Unmatched junction bases numbered 4, after V lost 2 bases and J lost 3 bases. CDR3 DNA sequence: TGTGCCAGCAGCTTACTGACAGGGTCCAATCAGCCCCAGCATTTT. It yields the protein CASSLLTGSNQPQHF.

The chain has TRBV29-1 and TRBJ1-2; maybe TRBD1 (5 bases). This CDR3 contains 11 residues. V lost 5 bases and J 6 bases, leaving 10 bases between the germline ends. CDR1 is SQVTM, CDR2 ANQGSEA, per germline. The CDR3 protein is CSVRGTDGYTF. The CDR3 DNA is TGCAGCGTTAGGGGCACCGATGGCTACACCTTC.

The CDR3, as DNA: TGCGCCAGCAGCCAAGCCTTCGGGGGGGAGCAGTACTTC. This codes for CASSQAFGGEQYF. The gene calls are TRBV4-1 and TRBJ2-7; 7 bases agree with TRBD2. Trimming cost V 1 base and J 7 bases; bases outside gene matches: 4. CDR3 length: 13 residues. Germline CDR1 MGHRA, CDR2 YSYEKL.

The chain uses TRBV18 and TRBJ1-5; TRBD1 might be the D (6 bases). With 5 bases removed from V and 0 bases from J, the gap between germline ends came to 14 bases. Germline loops: CDR1 KGHSH, CDR2 LQKENI. The CDR3 loop spans 16 amino acids. CDR3 amino acids: CASSWTEEYSNQPQHF. CDR3 coding DNA: TGTGCCAGCTCATGGACAGAGGAGTATAGCAATCAGCCCCAGCATTTT.

This rearrangement joins TRBV3-1 (or the pseudogene TRBV3-2) to TRBJ1-4; D remains ambiguous. V lost 3 bases to trimming and J lost 5 bases, with 10 bases between them. The CDR3 runs to 14 residues. Germline assignment: CDR1 LGHDT and CDR2 YNNKEL (reference sequence). The CDR3 DNA reads as TGTGCCAGCAGCCAGGTTGGCGGCAATGAAAAACTGTTTTTT. The encoded protein is CASSQVGGNEKLFF.

J is TRBJ2-2 and V is TRBV6-5, with D unclear. The V gene's germline CDR1 is MNHEY and CDR2 SVGAGI. Trimming stripped 6 bases from V and 0 bases from J, with 5 bases between. The CDR3 has 13 amino acids. The CDR3 loop reads CASRSANTGELFF. Written as DNA, the CDR3 is TGTGCCAGCAGGTCTGCGAACACCGGGGAGCTGTTTTTT.

This clone appeared a few times. Sequence at one end of the junction differs from germline and may be a read error. The chain carries TRBV7-2 and TRBJ1-1; maybe TRBD1 (5 bases). Germline V gene lookup returns CDR1 SGHTA and CDR2 FQGNSA. The CDR3 contains 14 residues. The DNA for the CDR3 is TGTGCCAGCAGCTTTATGGAGGGGAACAGTGAAGCTTTCTTT. Translated: CASSFMEGNSEAFF.

V usage is TRBV6-2 or TRBV6-3 and J usage is TRBJ2-5, with D possibly matching TRBD2 (5 bases). Looked up from germline, CDR1 is MNHEY and CDR2 is SVGEGT. V lost 5 bases and J 1 base, leaving 11 bases between the germline ends. The CDR3 has 14 amino acids. The CDR3 reads CASSDPGVQETQYF. The CDR3 DNA follows: TGTGCCAGCAGTGACCCCGGGGTCCAAGAGACCCAGTACTTC.

The chain carries TRBV6-4 and TRBJ2-1; TRBD2 aligns across 7 bases. V gave up 8 bases and J gave up 0 bases; unmatched junction bases: 13. CDR1 and CDR2 from the germline V gene are MRHNA and SNTAGT. The CDR3 extends over 17 amino acids. In DNA form, the CDR3 reads TGTGCCAGCTCCCCTGCGGGGGAAAGCAGCTCCTACAATGAGCAGTTCTTC. Translating it yields CASSPAGESSSYNEQFF.

The chain carries TRBV2 and TRBJ1-1; tentatively, D is TRBD1 (5 bases). Germline-derived CDR1 and CDR2 are SNHLY and FYNNEI. This CDR3 contains 14 residues. Trimming pared 5 bases from V and 5 bases from J, leaving 15 bases between. CDR3 DNA: TGTGCCAGCAGTCGTGACAGAGGAGAGACTGAAGCTTTCTTT. It codes for CASSRDRGETEAFF.

This clone was seen a single time. This rearrangement joins TRBV7-9 to TRBJ1-1, with a possible D match to TRBD1 (6 bases). The V gene's germline CDR1 is SEHNR and CDR2 FQNEAQ (reference sequence). V gave up 4 bases and J gave up 7 bases, with 10 bases separating them. The CDR3 runs to 12 residues. CDR3 in amino acids: CASSSQGIEAFF. For the CDR3, the DNA is TGTGCCAGCAGCTCTCAGGGGATTGAAGCTTTCTTT.

This rearrangement joins TRBV5-1 to TRBJ2-5; D gene ambiguous. V shed 4 bases and J shed 2 bases, with 12 bases lying between them. Germline lookup yields CDR1 SGHRS and CDR2 YFSETQ. The CDR3 runs to 14 residues. The CDR3 reads CASSSGNRQETQYF. For the CDR3, the DNA is TGCGCCAGCAGCAGTGGAAACAGACAAGAGACCCAGTACTTC.

This clone was recorded once. The chain links TRBV4-1 to TRBJ1-2, with 7 positions matching TRBD1. The V and J ends lost 2 bases and 8 bases, in that order; junction bases with no gene match: 14. CDR1 and CDR2 from the germline V gene are MGHRA and YSYEKL. The CDR3 totals 16 residues. The CDR3 DNA is TGCGCCAGCAGCCAAACCCTCGTCCAGGGGGTCTGGGGCTACACCTTC. Translated: CASSQTLVQGVWGYTF.

A remark on this clone: The same CDR3 can be traced to other DNA sequences in this sample. The chain is built from TRBV18 and TRBJ1-4, with TRBD1 matching 10 bases. The V and J ends lost 2 bases and 6 bases, in that order; junction bases with no gene match: 0. This CDR3 has 14 amino acids. Germline V gives CDR1 KGHSH, CDR2 LQKENI. The CDR3 bases are TGTGCCAGCTCACCAGGGACAGGGGATGAAAAACTGTTTTTT. Translating it yields CASSPGTGDEKLFF. The whole variable domain, remainder taken from reference TRBV18 and TRBJ1-4, is NAGVMQNPRHLVRRRGQEARLRCSPMKGHSHVYWYRQLPEEGLKFMVYLQKENIIDESGMPKERFSAEFPKEGPSILRIQQVVRGDSAAYFCASSPGTGDEKLFFGSGTQLSVL.

The chain carries TRBV5-6 and TRBJ1-2; 7 bases line up with TRBD1. Germline CDR1 reads SGHDT; CDR2 reads YYEEEE. The CDR3 runs 14 residues. Trimming took 5 bases from V and 0 from J; bases not matched to a gene: 4. CDR3 in amino acids: CASRGDSSNYGYTF. Written as DNA, the CDR3 is TGTGCCAGCAGGGGGGACAGTTCTAACTATGGCTACACCTTC. Variable domain in full (rest from reference TRBV5-6 and TRBJ1-2): DAGVTQSPTHLIKTRGQQVTLRCSPKSGHDTVSWYQQALGQGPQFIFQYYEEEERQRGNFPDRFSGHQFPNYSSELNVNALLLGDSALYLCASRGDSSNYGYTFGSGTRLTVV.

The V call is TRBV12-5, the J call TRBJ2-1; 8 nucleotides line up with TRBD1. Germline loops: CDR1 LGHNT, CDR2 FRNRAP. The CDR3 length is 17 residues. The V segment lost 0 bases and the J segment 4 bases; nucleotides outside the gene matches: 8. The CDR3 here is CASGLVLTGGGYNEQFF. In DNA form, the CDR3 reads TGTGCTAGTGGTTTGGTTCTTACAGGGGGTGGATACAATGAGCAGTTCTTC.

The gene calls are TRBV18 and TRBJ1-6; 7 nucleotides line up with TRBD1. This CDR3 has 14 residues. V lost 3 bases to trimming and J lost 13 bases; unmatched junction nucleotides: 9. Germline V gives CDR1 KGHSH, CDR2 LQKENI. The DNA for the CDR3 is TGTGCCAGCTCACCCACAGGGGACCCTGCCCCCCTCCACTTT. Amino acids: CASSPTGDPAPLHF.

In its sample, this clone was seen a few times. The CDR3, as DNA: TGTGCCACTCTCGACACTCCGGGGGAGCAGTACTTC. It yields the protein CATLDTPGEQYF. The chain links TRBV7-8 to TRBJ2-7, with D tentatively TRBD2 (5 bases). Germline CDR1 SGHVS, CDR2 FQNEAQ. This CDR3 region has 12 residues. Trimming removed 10 bases from V and 7 bases from J, with 17 bases in between.

V and J are TRBV5-6 and TRBJ1-1, with a weak D call TRBD1 (6 bases). The CDR3 consists of 14 residues. With 0 bases removed from V and 4 bases from J, the gap between germline ends came to 10 bases. Germline-derived CDR1 and CDR2 are SGHDT and YYEEEE. DNA for the CDR3: TGTGCCAGCAGCTTGGTACAGGGCACCACTGAAGCTTTCTTT. Residues: CASSLVQGTTEAFF.

The chain links TRBV4-1 to TRBJ2-1; possibly TRBD2 for D (6 bases). Trimming removed 1 base at V and 3 bases at J, with 13 bases between. The CDR3 is 16 residues long. CDR1 is MGHRA, CDR2 YSYEKL, per germline. CDR3 nucleotides: TGCGCCAGCAGCCAAGTACGGGGGACGGACTACAATGAGCAGTTCTTC. This sequence encodes CASSQVRGTDYNEQFF.

This clone was seen once. This chain uses TRBV6-4 with TRBJ2-1, with 12 bases aligning to TRBD2. Germline values: CDR1 MRHNA, CDR2 SNTAGT. The CDR3 totals 15 residues. Germline trimming cut 3 bases from V and 9 bases from J; bases unmatched to any gene: 6. For the CDR3, the DNA is TGTGCCAGCAGTGAGGCTAGCGGGGGGGTCGCTGAGCAGTTCTTC. Translation gives CASSEASGGVAEQFF.

This sequence joins TRBV19 and TRBJ2-2; 12 bases line up with TRBD2. The ends lost 7 bases at V and 5 bases at J; junction bases unmatched: 11. Looked up from germline, CDR1 is LNHDA and CDR2 is SQIVND (reference sequence). The CDR3 totals 17 residues. CDR3 in DNA: TGTGCCAGTACCCCTTGGACTAGCGGGGAAAATACCGGGGAGCTGTTTTTT. Protein: CASTPWTSGENTGELFF.

CDR3 residues: CASSHGGGAEAFF. The CDR3 DNA sequence: TGTGCCAGCAGCCATGGCGGGGGTGCTGAAGCTTTCTTT. The chain has TRBV14 and TRBJ1-1, with D perhaps TRBD1 (5 bases). This CDR3 contains 13 residues. Trimming cost V 3 bases and J 6 bases, with 11 bases left between them. Germline lookup yields CDR1 SGHDN and CDR2 FVKESK.

This clone was counted between two and nine times. The V call is TRBV19, the J call TRBJ1-1, with a possible D match to TRBD1 (5 bases). Per germline, CDR1 LNHDA and CDR2 SQIVND (reference sequence). This CDR3 is 14 amino acids long. Trimming took 2 bases from V and 1 from J, leaving 8 bases between them. The CDR3 DNA reads TGTGCCAGTAGTATACGTCAGGGGAACACTGAAGCTTTCTTT. Protein product: CASSIRQGNTEAFF.

The chain employs TRBV7-2 and TRBJ2-3, with unresolved D. The CDR3 extends over 15 amino acids. Germline CDR1 and CDR2: SGHTA and FQGNSA. Between the trimmed V and J ends, which lost 2 bases and 4 bases, there was a span of 13 bases. The CDR3 region has the DNA TGTGCCAGCAGCTTATTTCTAGTAGGTGCAGATACGCAGTATTTT. This codes for CASSLFLVGADTQYF.

In DNA, the CDR3 is TGTGCCAGCAGCCGCGCTAACTATGGCTACACCTTC. Protein: CASSRANYGYTF. V is TRBV7-9 and J is TRBJ1-2; D gene unclear. Trimming removed 5 bases from V and 0 bases from J, with 4 bases in between. Germline V gives CDR1 SEHNR, CDR2 FQNEAQ (reference sequence). This CDR3 is 12 amino acids long.

This chain connects TRBV4-3 to TRBJ2-7; D might be TRBD2 (5 bases). Trimming took 3 bases from V and 6 from J, leaving 15 bases between them. The CDR3 length is 14 residues. Germline V gene data show CDR1 as LGHNA and CDR2 as YSLEER. This CDR3 is CASSQGIIASEQYF. The CDR3 nucleotides read TGCGCCAGCAGCCAGGGAATTATAGCGAGCGAGCAGTACTTC.